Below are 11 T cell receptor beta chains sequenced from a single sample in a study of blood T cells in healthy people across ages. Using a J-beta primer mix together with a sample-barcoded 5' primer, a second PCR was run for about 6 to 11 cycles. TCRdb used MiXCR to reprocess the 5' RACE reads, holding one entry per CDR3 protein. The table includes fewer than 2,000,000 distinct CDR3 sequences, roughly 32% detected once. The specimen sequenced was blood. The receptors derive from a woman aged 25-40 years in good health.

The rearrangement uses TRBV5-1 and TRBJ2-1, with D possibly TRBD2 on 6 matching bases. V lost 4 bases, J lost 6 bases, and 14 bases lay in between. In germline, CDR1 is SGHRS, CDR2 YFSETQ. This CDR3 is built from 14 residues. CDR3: CASSLGTALNEQFF. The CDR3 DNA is TGCGCCAGCAGCCTTGGGACTGCCCTCAATGAGCAGTTCTTC.

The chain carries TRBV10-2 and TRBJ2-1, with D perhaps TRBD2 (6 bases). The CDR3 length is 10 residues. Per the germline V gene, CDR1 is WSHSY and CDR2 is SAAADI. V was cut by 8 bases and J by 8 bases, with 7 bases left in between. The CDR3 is CASREYEQFF. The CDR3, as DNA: TGCGCCAGCCGGGAGTATGAGCAGTTCTTC.

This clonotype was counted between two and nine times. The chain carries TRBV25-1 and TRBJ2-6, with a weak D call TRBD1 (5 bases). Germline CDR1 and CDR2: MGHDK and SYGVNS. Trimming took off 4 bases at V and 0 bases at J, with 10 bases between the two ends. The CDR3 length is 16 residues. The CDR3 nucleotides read TGTGCCAGCAGTGCAGCAGGGCGCTCTGGGGCCAACGTCCTGACTTTC. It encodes CASSAAGRSGANVLTF.

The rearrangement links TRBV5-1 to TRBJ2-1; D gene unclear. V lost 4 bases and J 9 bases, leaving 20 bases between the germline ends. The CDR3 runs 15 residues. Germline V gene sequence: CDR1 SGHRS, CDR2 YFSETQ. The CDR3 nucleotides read TGCGCCAGCAGCCAAGCAGGAGAATCGATGGGTGAGCAGTTCTTC. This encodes CASSQAGESMGEQFF.

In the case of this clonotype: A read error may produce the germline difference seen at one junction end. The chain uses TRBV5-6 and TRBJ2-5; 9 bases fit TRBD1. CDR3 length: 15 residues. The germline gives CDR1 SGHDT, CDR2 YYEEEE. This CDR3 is CASSLGDRVWETQYF. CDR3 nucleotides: TGTGCTAGCAGCTTAGGGGACAGGGTTTGGGAGACCCAGTACTTC.

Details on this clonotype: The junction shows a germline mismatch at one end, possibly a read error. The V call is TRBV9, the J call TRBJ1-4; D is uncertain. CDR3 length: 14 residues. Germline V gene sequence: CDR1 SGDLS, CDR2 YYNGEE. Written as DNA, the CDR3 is TGTGCCAGCAGCGCCGACGGTGTGAATGAAAGACTGTTTTTT. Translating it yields CASSADGVNERLFF.

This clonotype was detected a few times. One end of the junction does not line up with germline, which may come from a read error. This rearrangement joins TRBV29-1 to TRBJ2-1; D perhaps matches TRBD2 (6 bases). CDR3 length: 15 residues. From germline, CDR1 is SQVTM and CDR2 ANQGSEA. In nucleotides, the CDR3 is TGCAGCGTTGAAGGCCTAGCGCCTACCTACAATAAGCAGTTCTTC. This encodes CSVEGLAPTYNKQFF.

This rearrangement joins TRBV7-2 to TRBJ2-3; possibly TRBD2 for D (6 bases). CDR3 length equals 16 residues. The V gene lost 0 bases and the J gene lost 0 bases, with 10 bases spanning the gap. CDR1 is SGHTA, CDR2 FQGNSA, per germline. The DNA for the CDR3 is TGTGCCAGCAGCTTAGCGTATAGCGGAAGCACAGATACGCAGTATTTT. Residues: CASSLAYSGSTDTQYF.

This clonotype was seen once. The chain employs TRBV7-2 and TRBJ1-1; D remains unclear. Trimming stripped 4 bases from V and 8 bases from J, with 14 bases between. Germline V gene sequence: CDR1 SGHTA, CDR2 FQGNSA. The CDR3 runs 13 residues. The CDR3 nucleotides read TGTGCCAGCAGCTCCAGGTCCAAGTTGGAAGCTTTCTTT. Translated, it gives CASSSRSKLEAFF.

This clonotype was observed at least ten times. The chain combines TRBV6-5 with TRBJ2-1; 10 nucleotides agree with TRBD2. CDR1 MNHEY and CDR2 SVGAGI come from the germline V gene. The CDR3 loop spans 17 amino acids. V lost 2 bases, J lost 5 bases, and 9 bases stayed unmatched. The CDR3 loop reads CASSYQPTSGPHNEQFF. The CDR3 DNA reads TGTGCCAGCAGTTACCAACCGACTAGCGGGCCTCACAATGAGCAGTTCTTC.

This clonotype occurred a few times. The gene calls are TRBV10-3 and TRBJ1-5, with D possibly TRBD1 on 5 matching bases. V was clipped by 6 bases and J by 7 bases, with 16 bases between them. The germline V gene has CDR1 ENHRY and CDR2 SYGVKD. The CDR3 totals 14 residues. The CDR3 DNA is TGTGCCATCAGGGACGGAAGGGGTGGCCAGCCCCAGCATTTT. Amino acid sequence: CAIRDGRGGQPQHF.